The 13 T cell receptor beta chains reported below all come from one sample, sequenced in a study of glioma-infiltrating T cells listed by TCRdb under 2016. The run used an Illumina MiSeq. TCR alpha and beta CDR3 regions were amplified with the iRepertoire nested amplicon-rescue multiplex PCR (arm-PCR) platform from RNA. TCRdb redid the processing of the public reads, applying fastp at Q25 and MiXCR, and retained in-frame beta chains. Merged by CDR3 protein, the rows form single entries marked with the most common genes and DNA. The sample table contains over 140,000 distinct CDR3 sequences; only one count was recorded for approximately 39% of them. The ten largest account for around 18% of the sample. The sample taken for sequencing was glioma tissue, nonneoplastic brain tissue, or PBMCs (not recorded which). The receptors stem from a human donor with low-grade glioma or glioblastoma, undergoing nonglioma brain surgery, or in good health (not recorded which).

This clonotype was detected only a few times. The DNA of the CDR3 is TGTGCCAGCAGTGAATTATCGACAGACGTGGATGGCTACACCTTC. Protein: CASSELSTDVDGYTF. This chain connects TRBV25-1 to TRBJ1-2, with a weak D call TRBD1 (5 bases). Germline V gene sequence: CDR1 MGHDK, CDR2 SYGVNS. The CDR3 is 15 amino acids. V was cut by 1 base and J by 6 bases, with 15 bases left in between.

This clonotype was picked up a small number of times. The CDR3 DNA is TGCAGTGCTAGTCTTAGGGGACATTCATACGAGCAGTACTTC. It specifies CSASLRGHSYEQYF. The V gene is TRBV20-1, the J gene TRBJ2-7, with D tentatively TRBD1 (6 bases). The germline V gene encodes CDR1 DFQATT and CDR2 SNEGSKA (reference sequence). This CDR3 contains 14 residues. V was shortened by 3 bases and J by 4 bases, with 16 bases between the two germline ends.

This rearrangement joins TRBV18 to TRBJ1-1; D not certain. Germline CDR1 reads KGHSH; CDR2 reads LQKENI. V lost 3 bases to trimming and J lost 0 bases, with 5 bases between them. This CDR3 contains 13 residues. DNA of the CDR3: TGTGCCAGCTCACCCGGGCTGAACACTGAAGCTTTCTTT. This gives the protein CASSPGLNTEAFF.

The rearrangement uses TRBV25-1 and TRBJ1-5, with D uncertain. Trimming removed 7 bases at V and 2 bases at J, with 27 bases between. Germline loops: CDR1 MGHDK, CDR2 SYGVNS. The CDR3 has 19 amino acids. CDR3 in amino acids: CASILQTGRKKGGNQPQHF. The CDR3 DNA follows: TGTGCCAGCATCTTACAAACCGGACGCAAAAAAGGAGGCAATCAGCCCCAGCATTTT.

This clonotype was seen a few times. V usage is TRBV28 and J usage is TRBJ2-2, with D hard to call. V shed 7 bases and J shed 6 bases, with 15 bases lying between them. The CDR3 is 14 amino acids. Germline-derived CDR1 and CDR2 are MDHEN and SYDVKM. Written as DNA, the CDR3 is TGTGCCAGCACCCCGGTCCCCGACTCCGGGGAGCTGTTTTTT. Amino acid sequence: CASTPVPDSGELFF.

This chain connects TRBV24-1 to TRBJ1-1, with TRBD1 matching over 8 bases. Trimming cost V 3 bases and J 7 bases; bases outside gene matches: 6. This CDR3 has 14 residues. Germline V gives CDR1 KGHDR, CDR2 SFDVKD. As DNA, the CDR3 is TGTGCCACCAGTGATCCGACAGGGGCTGGTGAAGCTTTCTTT. It translates to CATSDPTGAGEAFF.

The rearrangement uses TRBV5-1 and TRBJ1-2; no definite D call. Trimming removed 0 bases at V and 4 bases at J, with 7 bases between. The germline gives CDR1 SGHRS, CDR2 YFSETQ. This CDR3 has 13 amino acids. CDR3 loop: CASSLEVGYGYTF. The CDR3 coding sequence is TGCGCCAGCAGCTTGGAAGTAGGCTATGGCTACACCTTC.

Many counts were recorded for this clonotype. This chain uses TRBV6-1 with TRBJ1-1; possibly TRBD1 for D (6 bases). The CDR3 is made up of 13 amino acids. Trimming cost V 6 bases and J 10 bases, with 18 bases left between them. Germline loops: CDR1 MNHNS, CDR2 SASEGT. CDR3 residues: CASRNNTGLVAFF. The CDR3 DNA reads TGTGCCAGCAGGAATAACACAGGGCTGGTAGCTTTCTTT.

This clonotype turned up a few times. The rearrangement joins TRBV28 to TRBJ1-5; no clear D. The CDR3 contains 15 residues. Germline V gives CDR1 MDHEN, CDR2 SYDVKM. Trimming shortened V by 3 bases and J by 0 bases, and 9 bases separated the two germline ends. The CDR3 nucleotides are TGTGCCAGCAGTTTCTCTCTGTATAGCAATCAGCCCCAGCATTTT. The encoded protein is CASSFSLYSNQPQHF.

The chain employs TRBV6-6 and TRBJ2-7, with 9 positions matching TRBD1. The germline V gene has CDR1 MNHNY and CDR2 SVGAGI (reference sequence). The CDR3 length is 16 residues. The J segment lost 3 bases and the V segment lost 2 bases, leaving 8 bases of the junction unmatched. The CDR3, as DNA: TGTGCCAGCAGTTACGCCTCCGGGACAGGGTTCTACGAGCAGTACTTC. Translation gives CASSYASGTGFYEQYF.

This clonotype has more than one count but fewer than ten. The gene calls are TRBV6-1 and TRBJ1-3, with D perhaps TRBD1 (5 bases). The ends were cut back, 10 bases at V and 4 bases at J, with 14 bases in the middle. The CDR3 loop spans 13 amino acids. Germline V gene data show CDR1 as MNHNS and CDR2 as SASEGT. CDR3 region: CATWAGLGNTIYF. In nucleotides, the CDR3 is TGTGCCACCTGGGCAGGGCTCGGAAACACCATATATTTT.

The chain joins TRBV19 to TRBJ2-2; no firm D call. Germline CDR1 LNHDA, CDR2 SQIVND (reference sequence). There are 13 residues in the CDR3. Trimming stripped 4 bases from V and 6 bases from J, with 9 bases between. Here the CDR3 reads CASSTRVAGELFF. In DNA, the CDR3 is TGTGCCAGTAGTACTAGAGTCGCCGGGGAGCTGTTTTTT.

The chain employs TRBV6-1 and TRBJ2-7; TRBD2 agrees at 10 bases. CDR1 and CDR2 from the germline V gene are MNHNS and SASEGT. The ends lost 7 bases at V and 4 bases at J; junction bases unmatched: 7. The CDR3 runs 14 residues. DNA of the CDR3: TGTGCCAGCAAGCCCGGGACTAGCGTATACGAGCAGTACTTC. This sequence encodes CASKPGTSVYEQYF.